The 15 T cell receptor beta chains in this list originate from one sample, sequenced in a study of blood T cell repertoires in COVID-19. TCRdb keeps only in-frame clones here, not all; method: immunoSEQ multiplex PCR. The table lists some 270,000 clones, more than 85% of them singletons. Sequencing used PBMCs or T cells enriched from blood (not recorded which). These receptors all stem from a middle-aged man who had been exposed to COVID-19.

The rearrangement links TRBV28 to TRBJ1-5; 8 bases fit TRBD1. The J segment lost 1 base and the V segment lost 6 bases, leaving 17 bases of the junction unmatched. The CDR3 has 19 amino acids. Germline-derived CDR1 and CDR2 are MDHEN and SYDVKM. Here the CDR3 reads CASRTPGGRAGMSNQPQHF. Written as DNA, the CDR3 is TGTGCCAGCAGAACACCAGGGGGCAGGGCAGGGATGAGCAATCAGCCCCAGCATTTT. Full variable domain (remainder filled in from reference TRBV28 and TRBJ1-5): DVKVTQSSRYLVKRTGEKVFLECVQDMDHENMFWYRQDPGLGLRLIYFSYDVKMKEKGDIPEGYSVSREKKERFSLILESASTNQTSMYLCASRTPGGRAGMSNQPQHFGDGTRLSIL.

This chain's CDR3 is CASSLKIPGLDFNEQFF. CDR3 nucleotide sequence: TGTGCCAGCAGTTTAAAAATCCCGGGACTAGACTTCAATGAGCAGTTCTTC. This rearrangement joins TRBV27 to TRBJ2-1; 8 positions match TRBD2. CDR3 size: 17 residues. Per germline, CDR1 MNHEY and CDR2 SMNVEV (reference sequence). The trim removed 2 bases at V and 6 bases at J, leaving 12 bases unmatched.

This rearrangement joins TRBV10-2 to TRBJ1-2; D perhaps matches TRBD1 (6 bases). Germline CDR1 WSHSY, CDR2 SAAADI. V lost 10 bases and J lost 1, with 22 bases in between. This CDR3 comprises 16 residues. The CDR3 is CATGSRGGNLNYGYTF. The DNA for the CDR3 is TGCGCCACCGGATCGAGGGGGGGAAACCTTAACTATGGCTACACCTTC.

The V call is TRBV5-1, the J call TRBJ2-5; 8 nucleotides align to TRBD2. V was pared by 5 bases and J by 4 bases, with 13 bases of the junction left unmatched. Germline CDR1 SGHRS, CDR2 YFSETQ. The CDR3 consists of 16 residues. As DNA, the CDR3 is TGCGCCAGCAGTCCCAGGGCGGGGGGTACGGGAGAGACCCAGTACTTC. This codes for CASSPRAGGTGETQYF.

J is TRBJ1-2 and V is TRBV3-1 (or the pseudogene TRBV3-2), with D perhaps TRBD1 (5 bases). V was pared by 1 base and J by 6 bases, with 12 bases between. The CDR3 is 14 residues long. Germline V gene data show CDR1 as LGHDT and CDR2 as YNNKEL (reference sequence). The CDR3 reads CASSQGTLENGYTF. CDR3 sequence (DNA): TGTGCCAGCAGCCAAGGGACACTTGAAAATGGCTACACCTTC.

The count of this clone is one. The rearrangement joins TRBV24-1 to TRBJ2-5; D may be TRBD2 (5 bases). V lost 5 bases and J 2 bases, leaving 11 bases between the germline ends. This CDR3 is 14 amino acids long. In germline, CDR1 is KGHDR, CDR2 SFDVKD. CDR3 coding DNA: TGTGCCACCAGTGCCTCGGAGCGGCAAGAGACCCAGTACTTC. Translation gives CATSASERQETQYF.

This clone was recorded once. V is TRBV14 and J is TRBJ1-1; D ambiguous. The V end lost 1 base, the J end lost 5 bases, and 8 bases lay between the germline ends. Germline-derived CDR1 and CDR2 are SGHDN and FVKESK. CDR3 length: 13 residues. The CDR3 loop reads CASSQAGWTEAFF. CDR3 nucleotide sequence: TGTGCCAGCAGCCAAGCGGGATGGACTGAAGCTTTCTTT.

The V call is TRBV30, the J call TRBJ2-5, with D maybe TRBD1 (6 bases). Germline loops: CDR1 GTSNPN, CDR2 SVGIG (reference sequence). V was trimmed by 0 bases and J by 4 bases, leaving 12 bases between them. This CDR3 is built from 14 residues. Written as DNA, the CDR3 is TGTGCCTGGAGTGTACGGCAGGGGTCAGAGACCCAGTACTTC. It translates to CAWSVRQGSETQYF.

The chain recombines TRBV6-5 with TRBJ1-1, with TRBD1 identical over 8 bases. Per the germline V gene, CDR1 is MNHEY and CDR2 is SVGAGI. V dropped 2 bases and J dropped 4; count of bases not matched to a gene: 3. The CDR3 has 14 residues. The CDR3 is CASSYQGAATEAFF. The CDR3 DNA is TGTGCCAGCAGTTACCAGGGGGCGGCCACTGAAGCTTTCTTT.

This chain joins TRBV7-3 and TRBJ1-2; 8 positions agree with TRBD1. CDR1 and CDR2 (germline): SGHTA, FQGTGA. The CDR3 runs 16 residues. J lost 7 bases, V lost 0 bases, and 10 bases had no gene match. The CDR3 protein is CASSLTSGQGVLGYTF. Written as DNA, the CDR3 is TGTGCCAGCAGCTTAACGTCCGGACAGGGAGTCCTTGGCTACACCTTC.

For the CDR3, the DNA is TGTGCCAGCAGTATTACGACAGGGTTAACCTATGGCTACACCTTC. As protein: CASSITTGLTYGYTF. The chain is built from TRBV6-5 and TRBJ1-2; 7 nucleotides agree with TRBD1. Losses at the gene ends were 5 bases for V and 4 bases for J; bases not matched to a gene: 10. CDR3 length: 15 amino acids. Germline V lookup: CDR1 MNHEY, CDR2 SVGAGI.

The gene calls are TRBV19 and TRBJ1-1, with TRBD1 matching 10 bases. CDR3 length: 14 amino acids. The junction had 7 bases not matched to a gene; V was cut back by 6 bases and J by 6 bases. Germline V gives CDR1 LNHDA, CDR2 SQIVND (reference sequence). CDR3: CASSPRGQGAEAFF. The CDR3 DNA sequence: TGTGCCAGTAGCCCCCGCGGACAGGGGGCTGAAGCTTTCTTT.

This chain uses TRBV9 with TRBJ2-7; 7 bases map to TRBD1. In germline, CDR1 is SGDLS, CDR2 YYNGEE. The CDR3 consists of 15 residues. Trimming at V came to 4 bases and at J to 6 bases, leaving 13 bases not matched to a gene. In DNA form, the CDR3 reads TGTGCCAGCAGCTTGCGACCGGGACAGAGGGGCGAGCAGTACTTC. This encodes CASSLRPGQRGEQYF.

V gene TRBV18 combines with J gene TRBJ1-1; D is perhaps TRBD1 (6 bases). Per the germline V gene, CDR1 is KGHSH and CDR2 is LQKENI. V was clipped by 8 bases and J by 2 bases, with 18 bases between them. This CDR3 comprises 15 residues. CDR3 sequence reads: CASRNPQGINTEAFF. In DNA, the CDR3 is TGTGCCAGCCGAAACCCCCAGGGGATCAACACTGAAGCTTTCTTT.

J is TRBJ2-4 and V is TRBV3-1 (or the pseudogene TRBV3-2); D is unclear. Germline V CDR1 and CDR2: LGHDT, YNNKEL (reference sequence). With 0 bases removed from V and 0 bases from J, the gap between germline ends came to 6 bases. The CDR3 runs to 15 residues. The CDR3 here is CASSQERVAKNIQYF. CDR3 DNA sequence: TGTGCCAGCAGCCAAGAACGGGTAGCCAAAAACATTCAGTACTTC.